The entry below describes one T cell receptor (beta chain). Its antigen is not known. Germline lookup yields CDR1 SEHNR and CDR2 FQNEAQ (reference sequence). The CDR3 runs to 13 residues. Carrying UMI labels, the TRB cDNA libraries were prepared through 5' RACE. TCRdb reprocessed the 5' RACE reads and stores each CDR3 protein as one record, lacking DNA. The sample data list roughly 45,000 distinct CDR3 sequences. This specimen belongs to a study of CXCR3-negative and CXCR3-positive naive CD8 T cells. Points from the study as a whole: Cryopreservation partially decreased CXCR3 expression, and most assays used fresh PBMCs. In both naive subsets diversity was comparably high, whereas memory CD8+ cells showed much lower diversity.

The TCR was taken from a human donor in good health. Some clones in this sample may be carry-over from other donors' samples. The sequencing sample was made of naive CXCR3- CD8+ T cells from blood. Subset denoted: CD45RO-CCR7+CD27+CD95- naive CD8+ T cells lacking CXCR3 (TNR3-). V is TRBV7-9 and J is TRBJ2-7. CDR3 region: CASSSQPRYEQYF. Supplemented by reference TRBV7-9 and TRBJ2-7, the full variable domain reads DTGVSQNPRHKITKRGQNVTFRCDPISEHNRLYWYRQTLGQGPEFLTYFQNEAQLEKSRLLSDRFSAERPKGSFSTLEIQRTEQGDSAMYLCASSSQPRYEQYFGPGTRLTVT.